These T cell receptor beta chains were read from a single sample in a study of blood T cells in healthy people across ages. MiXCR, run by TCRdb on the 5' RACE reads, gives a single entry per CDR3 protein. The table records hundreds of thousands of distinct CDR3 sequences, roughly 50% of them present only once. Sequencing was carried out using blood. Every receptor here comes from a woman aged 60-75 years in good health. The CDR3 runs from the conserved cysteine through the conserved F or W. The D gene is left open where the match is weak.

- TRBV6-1 CASSESRSSQPQHF
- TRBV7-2 CASSQRPRGPETQYF
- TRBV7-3 CASSLGQGIEYEQYF
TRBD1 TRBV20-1 CSASSSRRGRDTQYF
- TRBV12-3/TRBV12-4 CASSVPTRSEQYF
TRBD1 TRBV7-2 CASSAQGEWGEQYF
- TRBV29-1 CSGGQYNEQFF
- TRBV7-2 CASSLFGRTISYEQYF
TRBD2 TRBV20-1 CSARVSTSGSRSYNEQFF
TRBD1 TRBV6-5 CASSEDPSTGYTF
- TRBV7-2 CASSDQRASTEQYF
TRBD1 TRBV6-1 CASSGGTGRRPGAYGYTF
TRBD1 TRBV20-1 CSARPGGYEQYF
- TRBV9 CASSVTPLRSGDLSSTDTQYF
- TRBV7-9 CASSLKQVNEKLFF
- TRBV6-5 CASSTGDTLKNIQYF
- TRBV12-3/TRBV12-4 CASSLERNTEAFF